One and the same sample provided the 19 T cell receptor beta chains below, sequenced in a study of blood T cells in healthy people across ages. Combining a sample-barcoded 5' primer with a J-beta primer mix, a second PCR ran for roughly 6 to 11 cycles. MiXCR, run by TCRdb on the 5' RACE reads, gives a single entry per CDR3 protein. The table has 550,000 to 800,000 distinct CDR3 sequences, approximately 21% seen once. The sequenced material came from blood. All receptors come from a man in his sixties or seventies in good health.

The genes are TRBV20-1 and TRBJ1-5, with D tentatively TRBD1 (5 bases). Trimming took off 4 bases at V and 3 bases at J, with 13 bases between the two ends. The CDR3 is 14 residues long. CDR1 is DFQATT, CDR2 SNEGSKA, per germline (reference sequence). The CDR3 is CSATSDSFNQPQHF. CDR3 bases: TGCAGTGCTACCAGTGACAGTTTCAATCAGCCCCAGCATTTT.

The chain is built from TRBV7-9 and TRBJ2-5; 8 nucleotides line up with TRBD2. Judging by the DNA end, TRBJ2-1 fits better; the J call may be wrong. CDR1 is SEHNR and CDR2 is FQNEAQ in the germline V gene (reference sequence). There are 14 residues in the CDR3. The CDR3 loop is CASSLFSGRNEQFF. The CDR3 region has the DNA TGTGCCAGCAGCTTATTCAGCGGGAGAAATGAGCAGTTCTTC.

This chain joins TRBV13 and TRBJ2-7; D not resolved. The V gene's germline CDR1 is PRHDT and CDR2 FYEKMQ (reference sequence). V dropped 2 bases and J dropped 7 bases, with 9 bases sitting between them. This CDR3 region has 12 residues. The CDR3 loop reads CASSLFLREQYF. The CDR3 DNA reads as TGTGCCAGCAGCTTATTTCTTCGGGAGCAGTACTTC.

This clonotype was observed a handful of times. The chain carries TRBV7-2 and TRBJ1-2, with 9 bases lining up with TRBD1. The ends lost 4 bases at V and 8 bases at J; junction bases unmatched: 8. Germline CDR1 and CDR2: SGHTA and FQGNSA. The CDR3 consists of 14 residues. CDR3 nucleotides: TGTGCCAGCAGCTCAACAGGGGGCGCGGGGGGCTACACCTTC. This gives the protein CASSSTGGAGGYTF. The full variable domain, its missing parts supplied by reference TRBV7-2 and TRBJ1-2, is GAGVSQSPSNKVTEKGKDVELRCDPISGHTALYWYRQSLGQGLEFLIYFQGNSAPDKSGLPSDRFSAERTGGSVSTLTIQRTQQEDSAVYLCASSSTGGAGGYTFGSGTRLTVV.

In its sample, this clonotype was seen a few times. The genes are TRBV27 and TRBJ2-1, with 13 bases matching TRBD2. With the DNA end fitting TRBJ2-7 better, the J assignment may be wrong. In germline, CDR1 is MNHEY, CDR2 SMNVEV (reference sequence). This CDR3 has 16 residues. The CDR3 loop reads CASSLELAGGLSEQYF. Here the CDR3 DNA reads TGTGCCAGCAGTTTGGAACTAGCGGGAGGGCTTAGCGAGCAGTACTTC.

This clonotype appeared a few times. This rearrangement joins TRBV4-3 to TRBJ2-5; no reliable D call. Per germline, CDR1 LGHNA and CDR2 YSLEER. The CDR3 is 15 amino acids. V lost 4 bases to trimming and J lost 2 bases, with 14 bases between them. CDR3 sequence: CASSLADGGQETQYF. The CDR3 DNA follows: TGCGCCAGCAGCCTGGCGGACGGCGGACAAGAGACCCAGTACTTC.

CDR3 coding DNA: TGCGCCAGCAGCTTTGGACTAGGGGGGAACAATGAGCAGTTCTTC. Translating gives CASSFGLGGNNEQFF. V gene TRBV5-1 combines with J gene TRBJ2-1; D is possibly TRBD2 (7 bases). Trimming took 2 bases from V and 5 from J, leaving 14 bases between them. CDR1 and CDR2 from the germline V gene are SGHRS and YFSETQ. The CDR3 sequence is 15 residues long.

The V gene is TRBV19, the J gene TRBJ1-5, with D perhaps TRBD1 (5 bases). The CDR3 has 14 residues. V shed 6 bases and J shed 2 bases, with 11 bases lying between them. In germline, CDR1 is LNHDA, CDR2 SQIVND (reference sequence). The CDR3 sequence is CASSSRVGNQPQHF. The CDR3 coding sequence is TGTGCCAGTAGCTCCAGGGTAGGCAATCAGCCCCAGCATTTT.

This sequence joins TRBV20-1 and TRBJ2-7; tentatively, D is TRBD1 (5 bases). The CDR3 is made up of 13 amino acids. Germline-derived CDR1 and CDR2 are DFQATT and SNEGSKA (reference sequence). The ends were cut back, 1 base at V and 5 bases at J, with 12 bases in the middle. The CDR3 protein is CSARVGTGNEQYF. The DNA for the CDR3 is TGCAGTGCTAGAGTAGGCACAGGCAACGAGCAGTACTTC.

The genes are TRBV7-8 and TRBJ1-2, with TRBD1 as a possible D gene (5 bases). The length of the CDR3 is 16 residues. CDR1 and CDR2 (germline): SGHVS, FQNEAQ. The V gene lost 1 base and the J gene lost 0 bases, with 12 bases spanning the gap. The CDR3 protein is CASSLVGTQANYGYTF. For the CDR3, the DNA is TGTGCCAGCAGCTTAGTAGGGACTCAAGCTAACTATGGCTACACCTTC.

In this sample, this clonotype turned up a few times. The J gene is TRBJ2-3, the V gene TRBV6-5; no clear D gene. V was cut by 4 bases and J by 2 bases, with 10 bases left in between. Germline CDR1 reads MNHEY; CDR2 reads SVGAGI. The CDR3 extends over 14 amino acids. The CDR3 loop is CASSLGRATDTQYF. DNA for the CDR3: TGTGCCAGCAGTTTGGGTAGAGCCACAGATACGCAGTATTTT.

This clonotype was observed a handful of times. This sequence joins TRBV7-9 and TRBJ2-1, with 7 bases fitting TRBD2. V was pared by 5 bases and J by 5 bases, with 6 bases of the junction left unmatched. This CDR3 has 14 amino acids. The V gene's germline CDR1 is SEHNR and CDR2 FQNEAQ (reference sequence). CDR3 bases: TGTGCCAGCAGCCGGGGACTACCACACAATGAGCAGTTCTTC. This gives the protein CASSRGLPHNEQFF.

The chain combines TRBV4-3 with TRBJ2-7; the match to TRBD2 covers 7 bases. From germline, CDR1 is LGHNA and CDR2 YSLEER. The CDR3 is made up of 15 amino acids. J was trimmed by 3 bases and V by 0 bases; bases with no gene match: 5. The CDR3 nucleotides are TGCGCCAGCAGCCAAGATCGGCTAGCGGTCTACGAGCAGTACTTC. Translated: CASSQDRLAVYEQYF.

This clonotype was detected only a few times. The gene calls are TRBV7-2 and TRBJ1-5, with D perhaps matching TRBD1 (6 bases). Trimming took off 5 bases at V and 0 bases at J, with 11 bases between the two ends. This CDR3 comprises 15 residues. Germline V gene sequence: CDR1 SGHTA, CDR2 FQGNSA. CDR3 residues: CASSTQGYSNQPQHF. CDR3 bases: TGTGCCAGCAGCACACAGGGTTATAGCAATCAGCCCCAGCATTTT.

Concerning this clonotype: A much larger clone sits a single nucleotide away, making a read error possible. The chain links TRBV4-3 to TRBJ2-5; either TRBD1 or TRBD2 may supply D (6 bases each). The germline gives CDR1 LGHNA, CDR2 YSLEER. This CDR3 contains 15 residues. V was cut by 0 bases and J by 7 bases, with 15 bases left in between. CDR3 loop: CASSQDWGPGATQYF. CDR3 bases: TGCGCCAGCAGCCAAGATTGGGGGCCGGGGGCGACCCAGTACTTC.

This clonotype was found a few times. Sequence at one end of the junction differs from germline and may be a read error. The chain joins TRBV29-1 to TRBJ1-1; no clear D. CDR3 length equals 13 residues. CDR1 and CDR2 from the germline V gene are SQVTM and ANQGSEA. Here the CDR3 reads CSAEVQANTEAFF. The CDR3 DNA is TGCAGCGCTGAAGTTCAGGCGAACACTGAAGCTTTCTTT.

This clonotype was detected only a few times. The chain combines TRBV29-1 with TRBJ2-7; D perhaps matches TRBD1 (5 bases). Germline assignment: CDR1 SQVTM and CDR2 ANQGSEA. The length of the CDR3 is 12 residues. The germline V and J ends were trimmed by 4 bases and 4 bases, with 11 bases remaining between them. The CDR3, as DNA: TGCAGCGTTGCGACAGCCCGGTACGAGCAGTACTTC. Its translation: CSVATARYEQYF.

In its sample, this clonotype was seen a few times. The chain carries TRBV5-1 and TRBJ2-1; TRBD2 matches at 9 bases. CDR1 SGHRS and CDR2 YFSETQ come from the germline V gene. There are 15 residues in the CDR3. Trimming took 1 base from V and 6 from J; bases not matched to a gene: 5. The CDR3 is CASSLLREGPNEQFF. The CDR3 DNA reads TGCGCCAGCAGCTTGTTGCGGGAGGGGCCCAATGAGCAGTTCTTC.

There are a few counts of this clonotype. The genes are TRBV29-1 and TRBJ2-1; no definite D call. This CDR3 region has 14 residues. Germline CDR1 is SQVTM and CDR2 is ANQGSEA. Deletions cut 5 bases from V and 0 bases from J, with 11 bases between. The CDR3 here is CSVYRHLSYNEQFF. The CDR3 DNA is TGCAGCGTTTATAGACACCTCTCCTACAATGAGCAGTTCTTC.